The clone carrying this T cell receptor (beta chain) was observed a handful of times. Its target is unknown. CDR1 is DFQATT and CDR2 is SNEGSKA in the germline V gene (reference sequence). CDR3 length: 13 residues. Between the trimmed V and J ends, which lost 3 bases and 4 bases, there was a span of 12 bases. The source of the sample is a study of CD8 T cells in ankylosing spondylitis. Findings and limits, study-wide: Matched synovial fluid from ankylosing spondylitis patients was reported to be enriched for disease-linked clones. CD8+ cells made up the disease-linked clones, which were relatively rare in peripheral blood. For ankylosing spondylitis blood, a TCR beta motif of 7 or 8 highly homologous variants appeared characteristic.

Making use of molecular barcodes, quantitative 5'-RACE generated TCR beta libraries. MiXCR was run by TCRdb on the 5' RACE reads, yielding one entry per CDR3 protein. The sample carries more than 250,000 distinct CDR3 sequences, around 7.6% recorded once. The sequenced material came from blood, either unsorted or a sorted T cell fraction (not recorded which). This receptor was taken from a male donor with ankylosing spondylitis. The chain links TRBV20-1 to TRBJ1-1; D ambiguous. For the CDR3, the DNA is TGCAGTGCTAGTCTGACCAAGGGCACTGAAGCTTTCTTT. As protein: CSASLTKGTEAFF.